In this sample, the clone carrying this T cell receptor beta chain turned up once. Its antigen is undetermined. Compared with germline, one end of the junction differs, possibly owing to a read error. With a constant-region primer, TCR beta cDNA was made from 400 to 550 ng of total RNA. Slightly modified ARM-PCR served as the procedure for the TCR beta libraries. These libraries came from three rounds of nested multiplex PCR. In the first two PCR rounds, TRBV1-TRBV30 forward primers were paired with a C-beta reverse primer, and each round lasted 10 cycles. Via MiXCR, TCRdb re-called the multiplex PCR reads, giving one row per CDR3 protein. The profile covers about 180,000 distinct CDR3 sequences, with around 60% appearing a single time and around 74% taken by the ten largest. Unsorted whole blood yielded the blood RNA, and germline DNA was also extracted. Patients carried chronic HBV infection without prior treatment.

The sample is drawn from a study of tumor-infiltrating lymphocytes in primary liver carcinoma. Study-wide background: Surgical resection treated primary liver carcinoma in the patients. Yields of productive TCRbeta reads ranged from roughly 3.65 to 7.13 million per sample and were similar across tissue types.

Study observations and caveats: Samples, which were bulk and unsorted, did not allow CD4+ and CD8+ repertoires to be compared.

This CDR3 is built from 14 residues. Germline V CDR1 and CDR2: SGHRS, YFSETQ. Material for sequencing was peripheral blood. The receptor's source is a man in his forties with primary liver carcinoma and hepatitis B virus infection. V gene TRBV5-1 combines with J gene TRBJ1-1; maybe TRBD1 (5 bases). Here the CDR3 DNA reads TGCGCCAGCAACTCTGGGGGTTTGAACACTGGAGCTTTCTTT. The encoded protein is CASNSGGLNTGAFF. The whole variable domain, remainder taken from reference TRBV5-1 and TRBJ1-1, is KAGVTQTPRYLIKTRGQQVTLSCSPISGHRSVSWYQQTPGQGLQFLFEYFSETQRNKGNFPGRFSGRQFSNSRSEMNVSTLELGDSALYLCASNSGGLNTGAFFGQGTRLTVV.